Following are 5 T cell receptor beta chains from one sample sequenced in a study of blood T cell repertoires in COVID-19 (dated by TCRdb to about 2020). To prepare the library, the immunoSEQ multiplex PCR assay was applied. TCRdb's version of the immuneACCESS table is confined to in-frame rearrangements and falls short of the full clone set. An unresolved V gene accounts for under half of the shortfall where checked; the remainder is of unknown origin. This sample is represented by roughly 43,000 clones; approximately 80% of them were singletons. 20% to 30% of the sample rests with the top ten. Sequencing input: peripheral blood. These receptors were collected from a woman aged 55-75 years with acute or convalescent COVID-19.

The CDR3 DNA reads as TGCGCCAGCAGTCCAGGGGGAGGCGCGAACACCATATATTTT. This encodes CASSPGGGANTIYF. The gene calls are TRBV5-1 and TRBJ1-3, with 7 bases matching TRBD1. CDR1 and CDR2 from the germline V gene are SGHRS and YFSETQ. This CDR3 contains 14 residues. With 5 bases clipped from V and 7 bases from J, the junction kept 9 bases outside the gene matches. Full variable domain (remainder filled in from reference TRBV5-1 and TRBJ1-3): KAGVTQTPRYLIKTRGQQVTLSCSPISGHRSVSWYQQTPGQGLQFLFEYFSETQRNKGNFPGRFSGRQFSNSRSEMNVSTLELGDSALYLCASSPGGGANTIYFGEGSWLTVV.

V usage is TRBV7-9 and J usage is TRBJ2-5, with 7 bases that match TRBD1. Germline V gene data show CDR1 as SEHNR and CDR2 as FQNEAQ (reference sequence). This CDR3 has 15 residues. Trimming removed 2 bases from V and 2 bases from J; junction bases left unmatched: 5. The CDR3 sequence: CASSLLQGPQETQYF. CDR3 sequence (DNA): TGTGCCAGCAGCTTATTACAGGGGCCACAAGAGACCCAGTACTTC.

The genes are TRBV2 and TRBJ2-1, with 9 bases fitting TRBD2. CDR1 is SNHLY, CDR2 FYNNEI, per germline. V shed 3 bases and J 0 bases; nucleotides not matched to a gene: 3. This CDR3 is built from 16 residues. DNA for the CDR3: TGTGCCAGCAGTGAGGGACTAGCATACTCCTACAATGAGCAGTTCTTC. Its protein is CASSEGLAYSYNEQFF.

V and J are TRBV7-6 and TRBJ1-1; D may be TRBD1 (6 bases). CDR3 length: 13 amino acids. Trimming cost V 8 bases and J 4 bases, with 14 bases left between them. In germline, CDR1 is SGHVS, CDR2 FNYEAQ. CDR3 nucleotides: TGTGCCAGCCGCGGAGGGGGGGGCACTGAAGCTTTCTTT. This gives the protein CASRGGGGTEAFF. The full variable domain, with the rest looked up from reference TRBV7-6 and TRBJ1-1, is GAGVSQSPRYKVTKRGQDVALRCDPISGHVSLYWYRQALGQGPEFLTYFNYEAQQDKSGLPNDRFSAERPEGSISTLTIQRTEQRDSAMYRCASRGGGGTEAFFGQGTRLTVV.

This chain links TRBV6-2 or TRBV6-3 with TRBJ2-7; a possible D gene is TRBD1 (5 bases). The germline V gene encodes CDR1 MNHEY and CDR2 SVGEGT. V was pared by 2 bases and J by 1 base, with 6 bases between. This CDR3 spans 13 amino acids. Here the CDR3 reads CASSYRQSYEQYF. Here the CDR3 DNA reads TGTGCCAGCAGTTACCGACAGTCCTACGAGCAGTACTTC.